Each of the 14 T cell receptor beta chains below was sequenced from the same sample in a study of beta chain features in type 1 diabetes. The entirety of the isolated RNA underwent reverse transcription, so expressed TCRB transcripts were sequenced. Method: immunoSEQ multiplex PCR; TCRdb's copy keeps in-frame clones and lacks some. The sample includes approximately 340,000 clones, more than 12% seen only once; the top ten take approximately 0.019%. The specimen was naive CD4+ T cells from blood. All receptors come from a woman between 18 and 29 years old in good health.

This clone has a handful of counts. This chain uses TRBV5-1 with TRBJ2-2; TRBD1 agrees at 12 bases. The CDR3 is 15 residues long. Germline CDR1 and CDR2: SGHRS and YFSETQ. J gave up 4 bases and V 4 bases, and 2 bases lay outside the gene matches. Here the CDR3 DNA reads TGCGCCAGCAGCCCGGGACAGGGGGCCACCGGGGAGCTGTTTTTT. This sequence encodes CASSPGQGATGELFF.

The rearrangement uses TRBV6-5 and TRBJ1-1; 7 positions match TRBD1. The J segment lost 1 base and the V segment lost 8 bases, leaving 7 bases of the junction unmatched. CDR3 length equals 14 residues. CDR1 and CDR2 (germline): MNHEY, SVGAGI. The CDR3 sequence is CASLRPGGNTEAFF. The CDR3 nucleotides read TGTGCCAGCTTGAGGCCAGGGGGGAACACTGAAGCTTTCTTT.

The chain has TRBV5-6 and TRBJ1-1; D is undetermined. Germline V gene lookup returns CDR1 SGHDT and CDR2 YYEEEE. The V end was cut by 0 bases, the J end by 2 bases, with 11 bases between. The CDR3 is made up of 15 amino acids. The CDR3 region has the DNA TGTGCCAGCAGCTTGGTCCCAGTCGTAAACACTGAAGCTTTCTTT. It yields the protein CASSLVPVVNTEAFF.

CDR3 sequence (DNA): TGCAGCGTTGGCCGACTAGATGGTACGCAGTATTTT. Amino acids: CSVGRLDGTQYF. This chain connects TRBV29-1 to TRBJ2-3; maybe TRBD2 (6 bases). Trimming cost V 4 bases and J 8 bases, with 13 bases left between them. Germline loops: CDR1 SQVTM, CDR2 ANQGSEA. The CDR3 contains 12 residues.

This clone came up a few times. This chain uses TRBV4-3 with TRBJ2-1; the match to TRBD1 covers 8 bases. The J segment lost 8 bases and the V segment lost 2 bases, leaving 14 bases of the junction unmatched. CDR3 length: 17 residues. Germline values: CDR1 LGHNA, CDR2 YSLEER. CDR3 DNA: TGCGCCAGCAGCCAAAGGATAGGACAGGGCTTTTTAGATGAGCAGTTCTTC. Translated: CASSQRIGQGFLDEQFF.

This clone was seen more than once but under ten times. The chain recombines TRBV5-6 with TRBJ2-7; D is perhaps TRBD2 (6 bases). The V gene's germline CDR1 is SGHDT and CDR2 YYEEEE. With 7 bases removed from V and 5 bases from J, the gap between germline ends came to 19 bases. The CDR3 has 14 amino acids. Here the CDR3 DNA reads TGTGCCAGCGGCGGAGGGTCCATAGCCGACGAGCAGTACTTC. This codes for CASGGGSIADEQYF.

The chain couples TRBV7-9 to TRBJ2-5, with D maybe TRBD2 (5 bases). Trimming took off 11 bases at V and 1 base at J, with 14 bases between the two ends. CDR3 length: 13 amino acids. Germline V gene data show CDR1 as SEHNR and CDR2 as FQNEAQ (reference sequence). This CDR3 is CAGGVRLQETQYF. The CDR3 coding sequence is TGTGCCGGAGGCGTGAGGCTCCAAGAGACCCAGTACTTC. Variable domain in full (rest from reference TRBV7-9 and TRBJ2-5): DTGVSQNPRHKITKRGQNVTFRCDPISEHNRLYWYRQTLGQGPEFLTYFQNEAQLEKSRLLSDRFSAERPKGSFSTLEIQRTEQGDSAMYLCAGGVRLQETQYFGPGTRLLVL.

The chain links TRBV5-1 to TRBJ2-1; D gene unclear. V was clipped by 1 base and J by 5 bases, with 13 bases between them. The CDR3 contains 15 residues. Germline lookup yields CDR1 SGHRS and CDR2 YFSETQ. The CDR3, as DNA: TGCGCCAGCAGCTTGAATGGCCTCGTGGACAATGAGCAGTTCTTC. As protein: CASSLNGLVDNEQFF. The full variable domain, completed using reference TRBV5-1 and TRBJ2-1, is KAGVTQTPRYLIKTRGQQVTLSCSPISGHRSVSWYQQTPGQGLQFLFEYFSETQRNKGNFPGRFSGRQFSNSRSEMNVSTLELGDSALYLCASSLNGLVDNEQFFGPGTRLTVL.

Only a few counts were recorded for this clone. This chain connects TRBV29-1 to TRBJ1-1; D gene uncertain. Germline-derived CDR1 and CDR2 are SQVTM and ANQGSEA. Trimming removed 4 bases at V and 4 bases at J, with 7 bases between. The CDR3 length is 11 residues. The DNA for the CDR3 is TGCAGCGTTGGCGTCGGCACTGAAGCTTTCTTT. Translation gives CSVGVGTEAFF.

This clone has more than one count but fewer than ten. The chain couples TRBV27 to TRBJ2-5; no reliable D call. Germline assignment: CDR1 MNHEY and CDR2 SMNVEV (reference sequence). CDR3 length: 13 amino acids. V dropped 5 bases and J dropped 1 base, with 8 bases sitting between them. CDR3 DNA sequence: TGTGCCAGCAGTCCGCGGATCCAAGAGACCCAGTACTTC. It codes for CASSPRIQETQYF.

The chain is built from TRBV2 and TRBJ1-1, with D maybe TRBD1 (5 bases). Germline loops: CDR1 SNHLY, CDR2 FYNNEI. V gave up 4 bases and J gave up 0 bases, with 9 bases separating them. The length of the CDR3 is 14 residues. CDR3 region: CASSGRGMNTEAFF. CDR3 nucleotide sequence: TGTGCCAGCAGTGGGCGGGGGATGAACACTGAAGCTTTCTTT.

A few counts support this clone. The chain has TRBV29-1 and TRBJ2-3; D uncertain. The CDR3 consists of 12 residues. In germline, CDR1 is SQVTM, CDR2 ANQGSEA. Trimming took off 3 bases at V and 0 bases at J, with 4 bases between the two ends. DNA of the CDR3: TGCAGCGTTGAGGAGAGCACAGATACGCAGTATTTT. Translated: CSVEESTDTQYF.

This clone was observed a few times. This chain uses TRBV7-9 with TRBJ1-1; 7 nucleotides align to TRBD1. CDR3 size: 13 residues. Germline assignment: CDR1 SEHNR and CDR2 FQNEAQ (reference sequence). With 6 bases clipped from V and 5 bases from J, the junction kept 6 bases outside the gene matches. CDR3 sequence: CASRLTGLTEAFF. The CDR3 DNA is TGTGCCAGCAGACTGACAGGGTTAACTGAAGCTTTCTTT.

The chain joins TRBV18 to TRBJ2-1; tentative D call: TRBD2 (5 bases). This CDR3 region has 16 residues. Germline values: CDR1 KGHSH, CDR2 LQKENI. Trimming stripped 2 bases from V and 2 bases from J, with 13 bases between. CDR3 DNA: TGTGCCAGCTCACCATTCGGGGAACAGCCCTACAATGAGCAGTTCTTC. Protein: CASSPFGEQPYNEQFF.